These 13 T cell receptor beta chains originate from one sample sequenced in a study of blood T cells in healthy people across ages. Together with a sample-barcoded 5' primer, a J-beta primer mix was included in a second PCR lasting about 7 to 12 cycles. MiXCR was run by TCRdb on the 5' RACE reads, yielding one entry per CDR3 protein. The sample carries about 1,500,000 distinct CDR3 sequences, roughly 27% recorded once. The sequencing sample was made of blood. These receptors all stem from a woman in her thirties in good health.

The table lists this clonotype with many counts. This chain connects TRBV12-3 or TRBV12-4 to TRBJ1-2, with D unclear. V lost 5 bases and J lost 2, with 6 bases in between. The CDR3 has 12 residues. The CDR3 DNA follows: TGTGCCAGCAGTAGGTGGAACTATGGCTACACCTTC. This encodes CASSRWNYGYTF.

This clonotype came up a few times. The DNA for the CDR3 is TGTGCCACCAGTGACGCCGGACAGGGGGCGAGCTCCTACGAGCAGTACTTC. Residues: CATSDAGQGASSYEQYF. J is TRBJ2-7 and V is TRBV24-1; 11 positions match TRBD1. Germline loops: CDR1 KGHDR, CDR2 SFDVKD. The CDR3 is 17 amino acids. The junction had 7 bases not matched to a gene; V was cut back by 4 bases and J by 0 bases.

This sequence joins TRBV5-1 and TRBJ2-5; 8 bases are shared with TRBD1. With 2 bases clipped from V and 6 bases from J, the junction kept 3 bases outside the gene matches. There are 13 residues in the CDR3. Looked up from germline, CDR1 is SGHRS and CDR2 is YFSETQ. The DNA for the CDR3 is TGCGCCAGCAGCTTCGGACAGGGAAAGACCCAGTACTTC. The encoded protein is CASSFGQGKTQYF.

The chain joins TRBV7-3 to TRBJ1-1; TRBD1 matches 8 bases. Germline V gene data show CDR1 as SGHTA and CDR2 as FQGTGA. The CDR3 contains 18 residues. The J segment lost 4 bases and the V segment lost 5 bases, leaving 18 bases of the junction unmatched. The CDR3 DNA follows: TGTGCCAGCAGCCTTCGGAGGTTAGGACAGGGACTACGCACTGAAGCTTTCTTT. Translation: CASSLRRLGQGLRTEAFF.

This clonotype has just a few counts. V is TRBV28 and J is TRBJ1-2; D might be TRBD1 (6 bases). This CDR3 is built from 12 residues. V gave up 4 bases and J gave up 6 bases, with 9 bases separating them. Germline assignment: CDR1 MDHEN and CDR2 SYDVKM. In DNA, the CDR3 is TGTGCCAGCAGTTCAGGGGTTCATGGCTACACCTTC. Translation gives CASSSGVHGYTF.

This clonotype has just a few counts. The rearrangement links TRBV9 to TRBJ1-1; D gene unclear. Between the trimmed V and J ends, which lost 0 bases and 6 bases, there was a span of 12 bases. Germline loops: CDR1 SGDLS, CDR2 YYNGEE. The CDR3 runs to 14 residues. The CDR3 nucleotides read TGTGCCAGCAGCGTAGGAGGGTTGGACGCTGAAGCTTTCTTT. Protein sequence: CASSVGGLDAEAFF.

This clonotype has just a few counts. The rearrangement links TRBV7-9 to TRBJ2-7; D call uncertain. Trimming pared 5 bases from V and 5 bases from J, leaving 13 bases between. Germline assignment: CDR1 SEHNR and CDR2 FQNEAQ (reference sequence). The CDR3 extends over 13 amino acids. The CDR3 is CASSPGYGDEQYF. CDR3 bases: TGTGCCAGCAGCCCGGGCTACGGAGACGAGCAGTACTTC.

This clonotype was counted ten times or more. V gene TRBV29-1 combines with J gene TRBJ2-5; 8 positions match TRBD1. Germline loops: CDR1 SQVTM, CDR2 ANQGSEA. J gave up 4 bases and V 3 bases, and 4 bases lay outside the gene matches. This CDR3 has 13 residues. CDR3 loop: CSVDGQGGETQYF. The CDR3, as DNA: TGCAGCGTTGACGGACAGGGAGGAGAGACCCAGTACTTC.

Only a few counts were recorded for this clonotype. The J gene is TRBJ1-4, the V gene TRBV7-2; D is perhaps TRBD1 (6 bases). CDR3 length equals 15 residues. The ends were cut back, 4 bases at V and 4 bases at J, with 13 bases in the middle. Germline V lookup: CDR1 SGHTA, CDR2 FQGNSA. The CDR3 loop is CASSSQGRINEKLFF. For the CDR3, the DNA is TGTGCCAGCAGCTCTCAGGGGAGGATTAATGAAAAACTGTTTTTT.

The chain recombines TRBV12-3 or TRBV12-4 with TRBJ2-4; D is ambiguous. The CDR3 contains 16 residues. V dropped 6 bases and J dropped 2 bases, with 17 bases sitting between them. The chain's CDR3 is CASSPTRLSSKNIQYF. In DNA, the CDR3 is TGTGCCAGCAGCCCTACACGATTAAGCTCCAAAAACATTCAGTACTTC.

This clonotype was seen a handful of times. The chain couples TRBV6-2 or TRBV6-3 to TRBJ1-4; D gene unclear. Trimming removed 2 bases from V and 8 bases from J, with 12 bases in between. This CDR3 spans 14 amino acids. The germline gives CDR1 MNHEY, CDR2 SVGEGT. The CDR3 DNA reads TGTGCCAGCAGTTACGCCGAACGCAGAGAAAAACTGTTTTTT. Amino acids: CASSYAERREKLFF.

This sequence joins TRBV7-9 and TRBJ2-2; D tentatively fits TRBD1 or TRBD2 (6 bases each). In germline, CDR1 is SEHNR, CDR2 FQNEAQ (reference sequence). The V end lost 4 bases, the J end lost 0 bases, and 15 bases lay between the germline ends. The CDR3 length is 17 residues. The CDR3 nucleotides read TGTGCCAGCAGCTCTCCTCAAGGGGGGTCGAACACCGGGGAGCTGTTTTTT. Translation gives CASSSPQGGSNTGELFF. The whole variable domain, filled in from reference TRBV7-9 and TRBJ2-2, reads DTGVSQNPRHKITKRGQNVTFRCDPISEHNRLYWYRQTLGQGPEFLTYFQNEAQLEKSRLLSDRFSAERPKGSFSTLEIQRTEQGDSAMYLCASSSPQGGSNTGELFFGEGSRLTVL.

J is TRBJ2-1 and V is TRBV5-1; D gene ambiguous. The CDR3 consists of 14 residues. In germline, CDR1 is SGHRS, CDR2 YFSETQ. Trimming stripped 6 bases from V and 5 bases from J, with 15 bases between. The CDR3: CASKAESAHNEQFF. Here the CDR3 DNA reads TGCGCCAGCAAGGCCGAGTCTGCCCACAATGAGCAGTTCTTC.